This T cell receptor beta chain originates from a study of blood T cell repertoires in COVID-19. Study as a whole: In each case, the material was cDNA or gDNA derived from T cells, B-cell-depleted T cells, or PBMCs.

Produced via immunoSEQ multiplex PCR; TCRdb's table is partial and in-frame only. The table has 130,000 to 150,000 clones, roughly 79% seen once. CDR1 SNHLY and CDR2 FYNNEI come from the germline V gene. V lost 7 bases and J 5 bases, leaving 9 bases between the germline ends. This CDR3 spans 12 amino acids. The chain uses TRBV2 and TRBJ2-1; D is perhaps TRBD2 (6 bases). The receptor comes from a human donor with acute or convalescent COVID-19. The donor label of this sample is uncertain. Input material: peripheral blood. The CDR3 coding sequence is TGTGCCAGCAAAAAGCGGGACAATGAGCAGTTCTTC. It specifies CASKKRDNEQFF.